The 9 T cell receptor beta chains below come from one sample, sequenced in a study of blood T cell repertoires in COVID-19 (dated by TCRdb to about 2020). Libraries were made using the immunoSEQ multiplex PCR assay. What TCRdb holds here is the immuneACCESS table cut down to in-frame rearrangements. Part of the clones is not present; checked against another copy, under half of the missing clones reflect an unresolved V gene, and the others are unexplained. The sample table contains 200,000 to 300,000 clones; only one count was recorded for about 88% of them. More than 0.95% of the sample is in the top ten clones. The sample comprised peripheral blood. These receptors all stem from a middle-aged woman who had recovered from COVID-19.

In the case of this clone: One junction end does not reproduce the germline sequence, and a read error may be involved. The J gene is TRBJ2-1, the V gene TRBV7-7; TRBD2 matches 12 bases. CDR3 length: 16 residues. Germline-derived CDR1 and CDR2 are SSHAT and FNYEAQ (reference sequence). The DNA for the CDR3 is TGTGCTAGCAGCCAGGGGCTAGCGGGAGGGCGGAATGAGCAGTTCTTC. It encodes CASSQGLAGGRNEQFF.

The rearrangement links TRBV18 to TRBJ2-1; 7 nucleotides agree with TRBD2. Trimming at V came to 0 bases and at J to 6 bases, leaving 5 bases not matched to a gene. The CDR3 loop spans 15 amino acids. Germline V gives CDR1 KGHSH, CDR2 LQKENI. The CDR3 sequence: CASSPPLADLNEQFF. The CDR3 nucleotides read TGTGCCAGCTCACCACCCCTAGCGGACCTCAATGAGCAGTTCTTC.

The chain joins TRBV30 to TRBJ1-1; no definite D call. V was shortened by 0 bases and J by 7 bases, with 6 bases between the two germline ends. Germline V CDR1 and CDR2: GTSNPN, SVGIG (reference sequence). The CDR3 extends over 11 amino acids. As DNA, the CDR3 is TGTGCCTGGAGTGTATCCGGTGAAGCTTTCTTT. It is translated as CAWSVSGEAFF. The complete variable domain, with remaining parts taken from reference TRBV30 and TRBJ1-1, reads SQTIHQWPATLVQPVGSPLSLECTVEGTSNPNLYWYRQAAGRGLQLLFYSVGIGQISSEVPQNLSASRPQDRQFILSSKKLLLSDSGFYLCAWSVSGEAFFGQGTRLTVV.

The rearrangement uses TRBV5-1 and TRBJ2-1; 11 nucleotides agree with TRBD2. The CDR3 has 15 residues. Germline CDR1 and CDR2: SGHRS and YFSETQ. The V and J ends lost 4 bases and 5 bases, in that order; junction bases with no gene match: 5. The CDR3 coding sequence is TGCGCCAGCAGCCGGGGGACTAGCGGAAACAATGAGCAGTTCTTC. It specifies CASSRGTSGNNEQFF.

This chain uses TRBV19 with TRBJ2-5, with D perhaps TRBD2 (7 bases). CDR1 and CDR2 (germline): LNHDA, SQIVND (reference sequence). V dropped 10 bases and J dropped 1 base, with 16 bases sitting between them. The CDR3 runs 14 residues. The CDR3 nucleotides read TGTGCCACCAGGGATGGGGGGGCCCAAGAGACCCAGTACTTC. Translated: CATRDGGAQETQYF.

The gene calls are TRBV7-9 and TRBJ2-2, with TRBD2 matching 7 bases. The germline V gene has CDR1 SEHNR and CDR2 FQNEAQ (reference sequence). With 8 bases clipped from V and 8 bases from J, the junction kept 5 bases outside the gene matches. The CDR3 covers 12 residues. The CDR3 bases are TGTGCCAGCTGGGCGGGAGTTGGGGAGCTGTTTTTT. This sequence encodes CASWAGVGELFF. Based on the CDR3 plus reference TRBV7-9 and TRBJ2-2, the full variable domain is DTGVSQNPRHKITKRGQNVTFRCDPISEHNRLYWYRQTLGQGPEFLTYFQNEAQLEKSRLLSDRFSAERPKGSFSTLEIQRTEQGDSAMYLCASWAGVGELFFGEGSRLTVL.

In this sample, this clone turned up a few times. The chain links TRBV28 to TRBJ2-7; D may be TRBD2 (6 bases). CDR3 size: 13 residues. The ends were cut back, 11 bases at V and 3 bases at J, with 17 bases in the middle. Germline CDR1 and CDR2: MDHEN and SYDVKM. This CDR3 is CAATDPGDYEQYF. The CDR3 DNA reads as TGTGCCGCCACGGACCCGGGGGACTACGAGCAGTACTTC.

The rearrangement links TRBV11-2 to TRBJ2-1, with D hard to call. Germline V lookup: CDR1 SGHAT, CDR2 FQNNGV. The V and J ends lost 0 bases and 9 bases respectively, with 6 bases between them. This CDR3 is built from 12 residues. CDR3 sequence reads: CASSLDLGEQFF. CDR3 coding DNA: TGTGCCAGCAGCTTAGATCTCGGTGAGCAGTTCTTC.

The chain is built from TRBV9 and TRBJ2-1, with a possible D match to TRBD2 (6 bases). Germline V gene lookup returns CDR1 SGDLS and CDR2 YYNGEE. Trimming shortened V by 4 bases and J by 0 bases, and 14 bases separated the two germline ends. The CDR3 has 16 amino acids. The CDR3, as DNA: TGTGCCAGCAGCCGGCGGGGACCCAGCTCCTACAATGAGCAGTTCTTC. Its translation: CASSRRGPSSYNEQFF.